These T cell receptor beta chains were read from a single sample in a study of T cells after posttransplantation cyclophosphamide. TCRdb keeps only in-frame clones here, not all; method: immunoSEQ multiplex PCR. This table has 5,000 to 7,500 clones, roughly four fifths appearing once. Sequencing used PBMCs, obtained just under 1,500 days after allogeneic stem cell transplant with posttransplant cyclophosphamide. These receptors were collected from a male patient in his thirties who received an allogeneic stem cell transplant from a related donor, was CMV-positive, and had acute GVHD only. Some of these T cells may belong to the graft donor. Each CDR3 is given with its conserved first and last residue. D genes are given only for firm matches. Expanded clones are given a class, and other clones once, few, many or no size at all.

clone size,D gene,J gene,V gene,CDR3 DNA,CDR3 protein
-,-,TRBJ1-1,TRBV30,TGTGCCTGGAGTGTCATGAGACAGACTGAAGCTTTCTTT,CAWSVMRQTEAFF
-,-,TRBJ2-5,TRBV11-3,TGTGCCAGCAGCTTAGGTCGCCAGCGGGAAGAGACCCAGTACTTC,CASSLGRQREETQYF
-,TRBD1,TRBJ2-1,TRBV11-1,TGTGCCAGCACCGGGACAGGCTATGAGCAGTTCTTC,CASTGTGYEQFF
-,TRBD1,TRBJ1-6,TRBV19,TGTGCCAGTAGCCGAGCCGGGACAGATAATTCACCCCTCCACTTT,CASSRAGTDNSPLHF
once,-,TRBJ1-5,TRBV19,TGTGCCAGTAGTATCCGGACACCAGGTCAGCCCCAGCATTTT,CASSIRTPGQPQHF
-,TRBD1,TRBJ1-2,TRBV6-5,TGTGCCAGCAGTTTAAGACAGGGCTATGGCTACACCTTC,CASSLRQGYGYTF
-,-,TRBJ1-1,TRBV9,TGTGCCAGCAGCGTAAGCAGCGGTTTGGACACTGAAGCTTTCTTT,CASSVSSGLDTEAFF
-,TRBD1,TRBJ1-3,TRBV7-6,TGTGCCAGCAGCTTAGGCGGGACAGATGGAAACACCATATATTTT,CASSLGGTDGNTIYF
-,TRBD1,TRBJ2-7,TRBV5-6,TGTGCCAGCAGCTTATTTCGGACAGGGGGCTTTTACGAGCAGTACTTC,CASSLFRTGGFYEQYF
-,TRBD1,TRBJ2-7,TRBV28,TGTGCCAGCAGTCCCATTGTCGGGACAGTGGACTCCCCTTTCTCCTACGAGCAGTACTTC,CASSPIVGTVDSPFSYEQYF
once,-,TRBJ1-1,TRBV5-1,TGCGCCAGCAGCGGACAAAGAAGGGTGACGGAAAAAGGGAACACTGAAGCTTTCTTT,CASSGQRRVTEKGNTEAFF
-,TRBD1,TRBJ2-7,TRBV11-2,TGTGCCAGCAGCTACGGACAGGCCTACGAGCAGTACTTC,CASSYGQAYEQYF
-,-,TRBJ1-2,TRBV29-1,TGCAGCGTCCTCCAGGGCGACTATGGCTACACCTTC,CSVLQGDYGYTF